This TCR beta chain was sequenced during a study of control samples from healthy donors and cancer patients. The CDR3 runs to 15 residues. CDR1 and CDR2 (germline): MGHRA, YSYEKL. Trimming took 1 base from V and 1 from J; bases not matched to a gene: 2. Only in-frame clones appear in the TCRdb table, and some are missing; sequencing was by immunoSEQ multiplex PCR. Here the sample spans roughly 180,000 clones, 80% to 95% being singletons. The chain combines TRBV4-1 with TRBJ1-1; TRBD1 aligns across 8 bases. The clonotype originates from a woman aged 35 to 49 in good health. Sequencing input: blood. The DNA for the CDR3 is TGCGCCAGCAGCCAAGTGGGGACAGGGAACACTGAAGCTTTCTTT. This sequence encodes CASSQVGTGNTEAFF.